This T cell receptor beta chain is from a study of Tregs in tolerant kidney transplant recipients. Study-level points and caveats: Few patients were studied, so findings need validation in larger groups. Biological reproducibility was not directly addressed, but technical replication error appeared minimal. Some patients' samples used different primers over time, so nucleotide sequences weren't comparable. Expanding Tregs on activated donor B cells appeared to best identify donor-specific TCRbeta clones.

A note on this clone: Its antigen is not identified. Other DNA sequences within the sample encode an identical CDR3.

Clones were read by immunoSEQ multiplex PCR, and TCRdb kept only the in-frame ones, dropping some. The table has 81,000 or so clones, around nine tenths seen once. This CDR3 contains 15 residues. CDR1 is SNHLY and CDR2 is FYNNEI in the germline V gene. V shed 3 bases and J 8 bases; nucleotides not matched to a gene: 7. Recipients received nonmyeloablative bone marrow transplants from related graft donors, with transient mixed chimerism. The rearrangement links TRBV2 to TRBJ1-6; 7 bases are a match to TRBD1. This sample comprised CD4+ T cells from blood (PBMCs), obtained 24 months after the transplant. The receptor was isolated from a human patient who received a combined kidney and bone marrow transplant. Some T cells may be transferred from the graft donor. DNA of the CDR3: TGTGCCAGCAGTGACAGACACAGGGGTTATTCACCCCTCCACTTT. Its protein product is CASSDRHRGYSPLHF. Together with reference TRBV2 and TRBJ1-6, the CDR3 gives the full variable domain: EPEVTQTPSHQVTQMGQEVILRCVPISNHLYFYWYRQILGQKVEFLVSFYNNEISEKSEIFDDQFSVERPDGSNFTLKIRSTKLEDSAMYFCASSDRHRGYSPLHFGNGTRLTVT.